These 26 T cell receptor beta chains share one sample of origin, sequenced in a study of cytomegalovirus exposure and HLA in healthy donors. PCR primers comprised 60 Vbeta and 13 Jbeta primers. The repertoire was sequenced with immunoSEQ multiplex PCR; TCRdb's copy has only in-frame clones and lacks some. The data show under 150,000 clones, around 82% seen once. Sample: PBMCs. The receptors were sampled from a woman in her 40s in good health and CMV-seropositive.

The chain is built from TRBV7-3 and TRBJ2-2; TRBD2 agrees at 16 bases. J was trimmed by 6 bases and V by 4 bases; bases with no gene match: 8. The CDR3 consists of 18 residues. Germline lookup yields CDR1 SGHTA and CDR2 FQGTGA. The CDR3 nucleotides read TGTGCCAGCAGCTCTCCGGGACTAGCGGGAGGGAGGGCCGGGGAGCTGTTTTTT. It encodes CASSSPGLAGGRAGELFF. Variable domain in full (rest from reference TRBV7-3 and TRBJ2-2): GAGVSQTPSNKVTEKGKYVELRCDPISGHTALYWYRQSLGQGPEFLIYFQGTGAADDSGLPNDRFFAVRPEGSVSTLKIQRTERGDSAVYLCASSSPGLAGGRAGELFFGEGSRLTVL.

This chain links TRBV19 with TRBJ2-2; TRBD1 matches at 10 bases. The CDR3 totals 15 residues. V lost 6 bases to trimming and J lost 4 bases; unmatched junction nucleotides: 5. The germline gives CDR1 LNHDA, CDR2 SQIVND (reference sequence). CDR3 DNA: TGTGCCAGTAGCTCCGGACAGGGGGGCACCGGGGAGCTGTTTTTT. Translating gives CASSSGQGGTGELFF.

This clone was recorded only once. The CDR3 DNA follows: TGTGCCAGCAGTGAAACCTATACGGAGACCCAGTACTTC. Translated: CASSETYTETQYF. This chain links TRBV2 with TRBJ2-5; D remains unclear. Germline CDR1 reads SNHLY; CDR2 reads FYNNEI. The CDR3 consists of 13 residues. V shed 2 bases and J shed 5 bases, with 9 bases lying between them.

The chain uses TRBV19 and TRBJ1-1, with a weak D call TRBD1 (5 bases). The V and J ends lost 6 bases and 6 bases respectively, with 8 bases between them. CDR1 is LNHDA, CDR2 SQIVND, per germline (reference sequence). The CDR3 sequence is 11 residues long. The CDR3 sequence: CASRRGPEAFF. The DNA for the CDR3 is TGTGCCAGTAGGCGGGGCCCTGAAGCTTTCTTT.

The chain carries TRBV30 and TRBJ2-5; 13 nucleotides match TRBD2. The J call is doubtful: the DNA matches TRBJ2-7 better. Germline V gives CDR1 GTSNPN, CDR2 SVGIG (reference sequence). The CDR3 is 17 residues long. CDR3 amino acids: CAWSVGTSGVPSYEQYF. The CDR3 bases are TGTGCCTGGAGTGTAGGGACTAGCGGGGTCCCCTCCTACGAGCAGTACTTC.

The chain employs TRBV6-1 and TRBJ1-1, with D possibly matching TRBD1 (6 bases). Germline CDR1 MNHNS, CDR2 SASEGT. The CDR3 is 14 amino acids. V was cut by 6 bases and J by 5 bases, with 16 bases left in between. DNA for the CDR3: TGTGCCAGCAGGGAGGGGGGGAGTCGGACTGAAGCTTTCTTT. Its translation: CASREGGSRTEAFF.

The rearrangement joins TRBV2 to TRBJ2-7; D not resolved. The V and J ends lost 0 bases and 4 bases respectively, with 10 bases between them. The CDR3 is 14 amino acids. Germline-derived CDR1 and CDR2 are SNHLY and FYNNEI. CDR3 region: CASSEARDTYEQYF. The DNA of the CDR3 is TGTGCCAGCAGTGAAGCGCGAGACACTTACGAGCAGTACTTC. Full variable domain (outside the CDR3, taken from reference TRBV2 and TRBJ2-7): EPEVTQTPSHQVTQMGQEVILRCVPISNHLYFYWYRQILGQKVEFLVSFYNNEISEKSEIFDDQFSVERPDGSNFTLKIRSTKLEDSAMYFCASSEARDTYEQYFGPGTRLTVT.

This clone showed up just a few times. As DNA, the CDR3 is TGTGCCAGCAGCCAGGGGACAGGTGGGGATACGCAGTATTTT. Encoded protein: CASSQGTGGDTQYF. V is TRBV4-2 and J is TRBJ2-3; 8 bases agree with TRBD1. Trimming removed 3 bases from V and 6 bases from J; junction bases left unmatched: 5. This CDR3 region has 14 residues. Germline lookup yields CDR1 LGHNA and CDR2 YNFKEQ.

The gene calls are TRBV2 and TRBJ1-4; D call uncertain. V lost 6 bases, J lost 8 bases, and 16 bases lay in between. Germline-derived CDR1 and CDR2 are SNHLY and FYNNEI. The CDR3 is 14 amino acids. CDR3 in amino acids: CASRVTGSSEKLFF. The CDR3, as DNA: TGTGCCAGCAGAGTCACCGGGTCTTCCGAAAAACTGTTTTTT. The complete variable domain, with remaining parts taken from reference TRBV2 and TRBJ1-4, reads EPEVTQTPSHQVTQMGQEVILRCVPISNHLYFYWYRQILGQKVEFLVSFYNNEISEKSEIFDDQFSVERPDGSNFTLKIRSTKLEDSAMYFCASRVTGSSEKLFFGSGTQLSVL.

The V gene is TRBV10-3, the J gene TRBJ2-7; no definite D call. The CDR3 runs 14 residues. The germline V gene has CDR1 ENHRY and CDR2 SYGVKD. Trimming took 11 bases from V and 1 from J, leaving 18 bases between them. The CDR3 loop is CAVILGADSYEQYF. The DNA for the CDR3 is TGTGCCGTCATACTCGGCGCGGATTCCTACGAGCAGTACTTC.

This clone was seen only once. The rearrangement joins TRBV5-1 to TRBJ2-3; 7 bases align to TRBD2. CDR3 length equals 15 residues. V trimming: 4 bases; J trimming: 2 bases; junction bases outside the gene matches: 7. Germline assignment: CDR1 SGHRS and CDR2 YFSETQ. As DNA, the CDR3 is TGCGCCAGCAGCGATCCGGGAGGTAACACAGATACGCAGTATTTT. This sequence encodes CASSDPGGNTDTQYF.

V is TRBV2 and J is TRBJ1-5; TRBD1 agrees at 7 bases. The germline gives CDR1 SNHLY, CDR2 FYNNEI. This CDR3 has 13 amino acids. Germline trimming cut 6 bases from V and 5 bases from J; bases unmatched to any gene: 4. The CDR3 loop is CASSSTGDQPQHF. The CDR3 DNA is TGTGCCAGCAGCTCCACAGGGGATCAGCCCCAGCATTTT.

The rearrangement joins TRBV11-1 to TRBJ2-5, with TRBD2 matching over 10 bases. This CDR3 spans 14 amino acids. Trimming took 1 base from V and 4 from J; bases not matched to a gene: 0. The germline V gene encodes CDR1 SGHAT and CDR2 FQDESV (reference sequence). The CDR3 here is CASSLGLAGETQYF. Written as DNA, the CDR3 is TGTGCCAGCAGCTTAGGACTAGCGGGAGAGACCCAGTACTTC.

The chain uses TRBV5-1 and TRBJ2-3, with 8 bases identical to TRBD2. The CDR3 covers 14 residues. CDR1 and CDR2 from the germline V gene are SGHRS and YFSETQ. V dropped 5 bases and J dropped 0; count of bases not matched to a gene: 2. The CDR3 DNA sequence: TGCGCCAGCAGGAGCGGGAGCAGCACAGATACGCAGTATTTT. Its protein product is CASRSGSSTDTQYF.

The CDR3 loop is CASSTSGSEQFF. The CDR3 DNA reads as TGTGCCAGCTCAACAAGCGGGAGTGAGCAGTTCTTC. J is TRBJ2-1 and V is TRBV18; TRBD2 agrees at 8 bases. The CDR3 is 12 amino acids. The trim removed 5 bases at V and 9 bases at J, leaving 3 bases unmatched. Germline V gives CDR1 KGHSH, CDR2 LQKENI.

This clone was observed a few times. V usage is TRBV28 and J usage is TRBJ2-3; D possibly corresponds to TRBD1 (6 bases). CDR1 is MDHEN, CDR2 SYDVKM, per germline. CDR3 length: 14 residues. Trimming left V 6 bases short and J 4 bases short, with 14 bases between. The CDR3 here is CASSLTQGADTQYF. CDR3 DNA sequence: TGTGCCAGCAGCCTGACACAGGGCGCAGATACGCAGTATTTT.

The V call is TRBV10-3, the J call TRBJ1-1; the D gene is possibly TRBD1 (6 bases). There are 15 residues in the CDR3. V was shortened by 4 bases and J by 6 bases, with 18 bases between the two germline ends. The germline CDR1 and CDR2 sequences are ENHRY and SYGVKD. CDR3 protein: CAISVQQTGRAEAFF. Here the CDR3 DNA reads TGTGCCATCAGTGTTCAGCAAACAGGGAGGGCTGAAGCTTTCTTT.

The chain uses TRBV5-1 and TRBJ2-6; perhaps TRBD2 as D (8 bases). Germline CDR1 reads SGHRS; CDR2 reads YFSETQ. V gave up 4 bases and J gave up 0 bases, with 17 bases separating them. The length of the CDR3 is 18 residues. The CDR3 region is CASSRGLAGNSGANVLTF. Here the CDR3 DNA reads TGCGCCAGCAGCAGGGGGCTAGCGGGCAACTCTGGGGCCAACGTCCTGACTTTC.

The chain combines TRBV5-1 with TRBJ2-1; D may be TRBD2 (7 bases). V shed 2 bases and J shed 6 bases, with 12 bases lying between them. The CDR3 consists of 14 residues. Germline CDR1 and CDR2: SGHRS and YFSETQ. The CDR3 nucleotides read TGCGCCAGCAGCTTAGCGGGGACAATCAATGAGCAGTTCTTC. This sequence encodes CASSLAGTINEQFF.

The rearrangement joins TRBV10-3 to TRBJ1-1; tentatively, D is TRBD1 (5 bases). The CDR3 extends over 12 amino acids. Looked up from germline, CDR1 is ENHRY and CDR2 is SYGVKD. V was trimmed by 3 bases and J by 6 bases, leaving 8 bases between them. CDR3 loop: CAISDQGPEAFF. The CDR3 nucleotides read TGTGCCATCAGTGACCAGGGCCCTGAAGCTTTCTTT.

The V call is TRBV28, the J call TRBJ2-2; 7 bases line up with TRBD1. With V trimmed by 9 bases and J by 4 bases, 5 bases remained unmatched. The CDR3 runs 13 residues. Germline-derived CDR1 and CDR2 are MDHEN and SYDVKM. The CDR3 DNA sequence: TGTGCCAGTTCGAGGGGGCGCACCGGGGAGCTGTTTTTT. Its protein product is CASSRGRTGELFF.

The chain couples TRBV11-3 to TRBJ1-3; TRBD1 might be the D (5 bases). The CDR3 runs 16 residues. Germline V gene data show CDR1 as SGHNT and CDR2 as YENEEA. V was shortened by 4 bases and J by 0 bases, with 13 bases between the two germline ends. CDR3 loop: CASSSWAGLSGNTIYF. The DNA of the CDR3 is TGTGCCAGCAGCTCCTGGGCAGGGCTCTCTGGAAACACCATATATTTT.

The J gene is TRBJ2-1, the V gene TRBV5-1, with TRBD2 matching over 8 bases. With 4 bases clipped from V and 0 bases from J, the junction kept 0 bases outside the gene matches. Germline V gene lookup returns CDR1 SGHRS and CDR2 YFSETQ. This CDR3 has 14 amino acids. In DNA, the CDR3 is TGCGCCAGCAGCGCGGGGGGCTCCTACAATGAGCAGTTCTTC. It yields the protein CASSAGGSYNEQFF.

This chain connects TRBV4-1 to TRBJ2-7, with 11 bases aligning to TRBD1. Germline V gene lookup returns CDR1 MGHRA and CDR2 YSYEKL. The V segment lost 5 bases and the J segment 2 bases; nucleotides outside the gene matches: 8. The CDR3 extends over 16 amino acids. The CDR3 nucleotides read TGCGCCAGCAGCAAAGGACAGGGGGCTATGGCCTACGAGCAGTACTTC. Its translation is CASSKGQGAMAYEQYF.

The chain carries TRBV5-1 and TRBJ2-7, with D unclear. Germline V gene data show CDR1 as SGHRS and CDR2 as YFSETQ. CDR3 length: 15 residues. V lost 1 base to trimming and J lost 0 bases, with 11 bases between them. CDR3 region: CASSLLGLSSYEQYF. CDR3 nucleotide sequence: TGCGCCAGCAGCTTGTTGGGCCTGAGCTCCTACGAGCAGTACTTC.

The chain carries TRBV10-3 and TRBJ1-1; no clear D. Germline V gene lookup returns CDR1 ENHRY and CDR2 SYGVKD. This CDR3 has 13 residues. V was pared by 4 bases and J by 0 bases, with 6 bases between. The CDR3 region is CAISGVLNTEAFF. The DNA for the CDR3 is TGTGCCATCAGTGGAGTTTTGAACACTGAAGCTTTCTTT.